This T cell receptor (beta chain) was documented in a study of beta chain features in type 1 diabetes. The overall study: All samples combined gave around 98,000,000 sorted cells for examination.

The study reverse transcribed the entire isolated RNA, so it sequenced expressed TCRB transcripts. The table came from immunoSEQ multiplex PCR; TCRdb's copy has only in-frame clones and leaves some out. Here the sample spans 200,000 to 250,000 clones, approximately 10% being singletons. There are 16 residues in the CDR3. V dropped 0 bases and J dropped 3 bases, with 15 bases sitting between them. Germline CDR1 and CDR2: SGHAT and FQNNGV. The TCR sequence derives from a man between 18 and 29 years old in good health. The specimen sequenced was central memory CD4+ T cells from blood. This sequence joins TRBV11-2 and TRBJ2-7; weak D call: TRBD2 (6 bases). The CDR3 loop is CASSLDRAGGYYEQYF. CDR3 sequence (DNA): TGTGCCAGCAGCTTAGACCGAGCGGGTGGATACTACGAGCAGTACTTC.